This T cell receptor (beta chain) was retrieved from a study of metastatic and nonmetastatic thyroid tumors. Overall study context: Malignant thyroid and benign thyroid patients provided blood and tumor or nodule tissue whose repertoires were compared. Notes on the study in general: According to reports, the diversity of TCR beta was significantly higher in malignant thyroid tumors than in benign nodules, and this held in both blood and tumor samples.

Thyroid surgery was performed in patients who had received no treatment beforehand. As processed by the authors: The authors used CDR3 differences across clinicopathological groups to build a distant-metastasis classifier for papillary thyroid cancer. MiXCR was used by TCRdb to re-call the PCR reads. What appears here as the V and J calls and clone size reflects TCRdb's work, not the paper's. This table holds more than 35,000 clones, roughly a sixth found once. Many counts were recorded for this clone. The antigen is not known. CDR1 ENHRY and CDR2 SYGVKD come from the germline V gene. Trimming shortened V by 3 bases and J by 7 bases, and 9 bases separated the two germline ends. This CDR3 spans 12 amino acids.

The receptor was derived from a male donor with papillary thyroid cancer or a benign thyroid nodule (not recorded which). Some clones in this sample may be carry-over from other donors' samples. Sequenced material: blood. The chain links TRBV10-3 to TRBJ1-2; D unclear. The CDR3 bases are TGTGCCATCAGTGAAGGGCTTACTGGCTACACCTTC. Protein product: CAISEGLTGYTF.